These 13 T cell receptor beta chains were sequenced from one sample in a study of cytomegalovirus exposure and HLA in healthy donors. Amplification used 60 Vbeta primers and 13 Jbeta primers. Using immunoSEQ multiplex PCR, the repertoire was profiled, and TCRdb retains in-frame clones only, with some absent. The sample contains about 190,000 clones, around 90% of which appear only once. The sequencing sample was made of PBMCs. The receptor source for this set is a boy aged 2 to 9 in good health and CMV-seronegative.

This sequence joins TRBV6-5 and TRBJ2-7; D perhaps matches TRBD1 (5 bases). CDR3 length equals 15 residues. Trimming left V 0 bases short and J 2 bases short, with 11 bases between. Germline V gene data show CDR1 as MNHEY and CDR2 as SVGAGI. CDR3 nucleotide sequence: TGTGCCAGCAGTTACTCCACAGGCCGAGCCTACGAGCAGTACTTC. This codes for CASSYSTGRAYEQYF.

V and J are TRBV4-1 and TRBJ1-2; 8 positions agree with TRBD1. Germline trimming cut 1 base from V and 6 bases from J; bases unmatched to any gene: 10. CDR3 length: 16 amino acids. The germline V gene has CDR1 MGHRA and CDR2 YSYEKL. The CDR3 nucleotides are TGCGCCAGCAGCCAAGGAGGGCAGGGGGCAGGGGATGGCTACACCTTC. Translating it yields CASSQGGQGAGDGYTF.

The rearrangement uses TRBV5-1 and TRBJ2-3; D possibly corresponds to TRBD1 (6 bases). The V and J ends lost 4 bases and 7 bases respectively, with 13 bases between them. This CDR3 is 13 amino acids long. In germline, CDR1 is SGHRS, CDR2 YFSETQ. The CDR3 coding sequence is TGCGCCAGCAGCCCCGGGACATCAAATACGCAGTATTTT. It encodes CASSPGTSNTQYF.

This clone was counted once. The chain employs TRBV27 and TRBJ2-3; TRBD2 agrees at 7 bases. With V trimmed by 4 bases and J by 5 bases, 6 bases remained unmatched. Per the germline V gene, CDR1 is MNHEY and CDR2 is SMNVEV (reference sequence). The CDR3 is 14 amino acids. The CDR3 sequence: CASSWGGRVDTQYF. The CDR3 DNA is TGTGCCAGCAGTTGGGGCGGGAGAGTAGATACGCAGTATTTT.

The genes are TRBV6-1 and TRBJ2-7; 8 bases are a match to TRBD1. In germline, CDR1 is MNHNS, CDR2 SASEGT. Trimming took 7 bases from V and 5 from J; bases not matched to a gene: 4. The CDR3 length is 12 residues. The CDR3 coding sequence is TGTGCCAGCACACTACAGGGGGACGAGCAGTACTTC. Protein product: CASTLQGDEQYF.

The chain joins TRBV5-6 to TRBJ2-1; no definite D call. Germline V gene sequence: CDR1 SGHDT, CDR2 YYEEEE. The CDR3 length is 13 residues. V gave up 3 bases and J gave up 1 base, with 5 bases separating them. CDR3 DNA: TGTGCCAGCAGCTCCGGGTCCTACAATGAGCAGTTCTTC. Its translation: CASSSGSYNEQFF.

The chain's CDR3 is CASSLSGGRAGVDNEQFF. The CDR3 DNA sequence: TGCGCCAGCAGCCTTTCGGGCGGGAGGGCCGGAGTGGACAATGAGCAGTTCTTC. V is TRBV5-1 and J is TRBJ2-1, with 9 bases matching TRBD2. This CDR3 region has 18 residues. Germline loops: CDR1 SGHRS, CDR2 YFSETQ. The junction had 16 bases not matched to a gene; V was cut back by 4 bases and J by 5 bases.

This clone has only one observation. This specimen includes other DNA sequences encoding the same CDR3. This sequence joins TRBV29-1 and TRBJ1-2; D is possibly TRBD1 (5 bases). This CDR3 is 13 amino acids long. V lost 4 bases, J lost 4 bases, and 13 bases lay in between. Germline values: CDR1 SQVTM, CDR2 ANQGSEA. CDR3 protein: CSVGGQGGYGYTF. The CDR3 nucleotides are TGCAGCGTTGGAGGGCAGGGAGGCTATGGCTACACCTTC.

CDR3 loop: CASSLWDRGFNEQYF. The CDR3, as DNA: TGCGCCAGCAGCTTGTGGGACAGGGGTTTCAACGAGCAGTACTTC. The V and J genes are TRBV5-1 and TRBJ2-7; 10 nucleotides agree with TRBD1. The CDR3 has 15 amino acids. Trimming removed 1 base from V and 5 bases from J; junction bases left unmatched: 6. Germline values: CDR1 SGHRS, CDR2 YFSETQ.

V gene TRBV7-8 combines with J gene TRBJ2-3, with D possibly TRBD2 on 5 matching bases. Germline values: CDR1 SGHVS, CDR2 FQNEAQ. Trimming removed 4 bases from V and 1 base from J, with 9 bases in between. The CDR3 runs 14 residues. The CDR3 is CASSSPGGTDTQYF. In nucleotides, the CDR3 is TGTGCCAGCAGCTCACCCGGGGGCACAGATACGCAGTATTTT. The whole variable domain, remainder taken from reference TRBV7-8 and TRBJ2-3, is GAGVSQSPRYKVAKRGQDVALRCDPISGHVSLFWYQQALGQGPEFLTYFQNEAQLDKSGLPSDRFFAERPEGSVSTLKIQRTQQEDSAVYLCASSSPGGTDTQYFGPGTRLTVL.

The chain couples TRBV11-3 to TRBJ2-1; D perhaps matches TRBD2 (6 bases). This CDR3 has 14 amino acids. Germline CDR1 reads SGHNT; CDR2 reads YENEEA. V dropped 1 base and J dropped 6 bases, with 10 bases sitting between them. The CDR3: CASSLGRGSNEQFF. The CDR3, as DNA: TGTGCCAGCAGCTTAGGGCGGGGCAGCAATGAGCAGTTCTTC.

CDR3: CASSQDLAPPGGTEAFF. The CDR3 coding sequence is TGCGCCAGCAGCCAAGATCTAGCTCCCCCGGGAGGCACTGAAGCTTTCTTT. The V gene is TRBV4-1, the J gene TRBJ1-1; D uncertain. Per germline, CDR1 MGHRA and CDR2 YSYEKL. CDR3 length: 17 residues. V lost 0 bases, J lost 4 bases, and 18 bases lay in between.

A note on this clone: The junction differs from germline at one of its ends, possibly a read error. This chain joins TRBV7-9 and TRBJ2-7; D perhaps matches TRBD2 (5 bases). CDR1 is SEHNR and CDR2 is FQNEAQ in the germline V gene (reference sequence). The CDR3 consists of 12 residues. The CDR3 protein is CSSSVSAYEQYF. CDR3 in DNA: TGTTCCAGCAGCGTTAGCGCCTACGAGCAGTACTTC. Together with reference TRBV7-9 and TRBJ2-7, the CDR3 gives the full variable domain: DTGVSQNPRHKITKRGQNVTFRCDPISEHNRLYWYRQTLGQGPEFLTYFQNEAQLEKSRLLSDRFSAERPKGSFSTLEIQRTEQGDSAMYLCSSSVSAYEQYFGPGTRLTVT.